The 27 T cell receptor beta chains presented below share a single source sample, sequenced in a study of T cell responses to AZD1222 COVID-19 vaccine. Some clones are missing from TCRdb's copy, which holds only in-frame ones; the method was immunoSEQ multiplex PCR. The sample records some 30,000 clones, 85% to 90% being singletons. This specimen consisted of peripheral blood, obtained 28 days after the second AZD1222 dose. Receptor source: an adult who received the AZD1222 COVID-19 vaccine.

The rearrangement links TRBV7-2 to TRBJ2-1, with D perhaps TRBD1 (5 bases). Germline V CDR1 and CDR2: SGHTA, FQGNSA. The CDR3 is 15 residues long. Trimming took 2 bases from V and 0 from J, leaving 8 bases between them. This CDR3 reads CASSLTGNSYNEQFF. The CDR3 nucleotides read TGTGCCAGCAGCTTAACAGGAAACTCCTACAATGAGCAGTTCTTC.

V is TRBV5-1 and J is TRBJ1-2; D may be TRBD1 (5 bases). Trimming shortened V by 0 bases and J by 4 bases, and 13 bases separated the two germline ends. The CDR3 has 15 amino acids. Germline-derived CDR1 and CDR2 are SGHRS and YFSETQ. CDR3 amino acids: CASSLAVGGLYGYTF. Written as DNA, the CDR3 is TGCGCCAGCAGCTTGGCCGTGGGGGGTCTCTATGGCTACACCTTC. Full variable domain (rest looked up from reference TRBV5-1 and TRBJ1-2): KAGVTQTPRYLIKTRGQQVTLSCSPISGHRSVSWYQQTPGQGLQFLFEYFSETQRNKGNFPGRFSGRQFSNSRSEMNVSTLELGDSALYLCASSLAVGGLYGYTFGSGTRLTVV.

The gene calls are TRBV21-1 and TRBJ1-5; TRBD1 is the table's D call and was not checked against the DNA. TRBV21-1 counts as a pseudogene. The CDR3 loop spans 19 amino acids. The CDR3 loop is CASSKIIPVTSYTSQPQHF. The CDR3 nucleotides read TGTGCCAGCAGCAAAATTATCCCCGTGACATCCTATACCTCCCAGCCCCAGCATTTT.

The gene calls are TRBV28 and TRBJ1-2, with D unclear. From germline, CDR1 is MDHEN and CDR2 SYDVKM. The CDR3 totals 14 residues. V gave up 7 bases and J gave up 2 bases, with 14 bases separating them. CDR3 loop: CASTSIGGNYGYTF. The CDR3 DNA sequence: TGTGCCAGCACCAGTATTGGTGGGAACTATGGCTACACCTTC.

V gene TRBV6-5 combines with J gene TRBJ1-6; D uncertain. This CDR3 has 13 residues. V lost 9 bases and J lost 3, with 9 bases in between. CDR1 MNHEY and CDR2 SVGAGI come from the germline V gene. The CDR3 here is CARAELYNSPLHF. As DNA, the CDR3 is TGTGCCAGGGCGGAACTCTATAATTCACCCCTCCACTTT.

The chain employs TRBV7-3 and TRBJ1-2, with D hard to call. The germline V gene has CDR1 SGHTA and CDR2 FQGTGA. The CDR3 contains 15 residues. The ends were cut back, 2 bases at V and 8 bases at J, with 18 bases in the middle. CDR3 nucleotides: TGTGCCAGCAGCTTAGGGTTAGGGAGTTTGGACGGCTACACCTTC. This sequence encodes CASSLGLGSLDGYTF.

This chain links TRBV7-9 with TRBJ1-5; TRBD1 might be the D (6 bases). The ends were cut back, 4 bases at V and 8 bases at J, with 12 bases in the middle. This CDR3 has 13 residues. The germline CDR1 and CDR2 sequences are SEHNR and FQNEAQ (reference sequence). CDR3 sequence: CASSSTGPEPQHF. The CDR3 DNA sequence: TGTGCCAGCAGCTCGACAGGCCCTGAGCCCCAGCATTTT.

The rearrangement joins TRBV18 to TRBJ1-2; TRBD1 aligns across 8 bases. V lost 5 bases and J lost 5; bases outside the gene matches: 13. Germline values: CDR1 KGHSH, CDR2 LQKENI. There are 16 residues in the CDR3. DNA of the CDR3: TGTGCCAGCTCATCGTTGGACAGGGCCCAGGGGTATGGCTACACCTTC. Protein sequence: CASSSLDRAQGYGYTF.

This chain links TRBV9 with TRBJ2-1; 9 bases match TRBD2. Germline assignment: CDR1 SGDLS and CDR2 YYNGEE. After removal of 2 bases from V and 2 bases from J, the junction contained 11 bases not matched to a gene. The CDR3 is 18 amino acids. The CDR3 sequence: CASSVHEASGRPYNEQFF. DNA for the CDR3: TGTGCCAGCAGCGTCCACGAAGCGAGCGGGAGGCCCTACAATGAGCAGTTCTTC. Full variable domain (rest looked up from reference TRBV9 and TRBJ2-1): DSGVTQTPKHLITATGQRVTLRCSPRSGDLSVYWYQQSLDQGLQFLIQYYNGEERAKGNILERFSAQQFPDLHSELNLSSLELGDSALYFCASSVHEASGRPYNEQFFGPGTRLTVL.

V is TRBV21-1 and J is TRBJ2-7; the table names TRBD1, a call not compared with the DNA. TRBV21-1 is designated a pseudogene. The CDR3 totals 14 residues. The CDR3 nucleotides read TGTGCCAGCAGCAAAGAGGGACAGTACTACGAGCAGTACTTC. It specifies CASSKEGQYYEQYF.

The table lists this clone with a count of one. The chain is built from TRBV2 and TRBJ2-5; perhaps TRBD2 as D (7 bases). V shed 1 base and J shed 5 bases, with 14 bases lying between them. Germline CDR1 SNHLY, CDR2 FYNNEI. This CDR3 is built from 15 residues. The CDR3 is CASSEGGGGLETQYF. The CDR3 coding sequence is TGTGCCAGCAGTGAAGGGGGGGGCGGACTTGAGACCCAGTACTTC.

The chain joins TRBV27 to TRBJ2-7; the D gene is possibly TRBD2 (6 bases). CDR1 is MNHEY, CDR2 SMNVEV, per germline (reference sequence). The CDR3 length is 13 residues. The CDR3 DNA sequence: TGTGCGGAAGTTAGGAGGGGCAAGGGCGAGCAGTACTTC. Its protein product is CAEVRRGKGEQYF.

CDR3 DNA sequence: TGTGCCAGCTCACCATGGTCGTCGGAGCCGCACTCTGGAAACACCATATATTTT. This sequence encodes CASSPWSSEPHSGNTIYF. The rearrangement links TRBV18 to TRBJ1-3; D is undetermined. V dropped 2 bases and J dropped 0 bases, with 17 bases sitting between them. The CDR3 is made up of 18 amino acids. Germline CDR1 reads KGHSH; CDR2 reads LQKENI.

The chain has TRBV5-1 and TRBJ1-2, with D possibly being TRBD1 (5 bases). V gave up 0 bases and J gave up 7 bases, with 10 bases separating them. The CDR3 extends over 13 amino acids. Germline V gene sequence: CDR1 SGHRS, CDR2 YFSETQ. The CDR3 loop is CASSLEDSSGYTF. CDR3 nucleotides: TGCGCCAGCAGCTTGGAAGACAGCTCTGGCTACACCTTC.

This clone showed up just once. V usage is TRBV19 and J usage is TRBJ1-5; no reliable D call. In germline, CDR1 is LNHDA, CDR2 SQIVND (reference sequence). Trimming pared 2 bases from V and 7 bases from J, leaving 9 bases between. The CDR3 loop spans 13 amino acids. The CDR3 is CASSIQEGQPQHF. The CDR3 DNA sequence: TGTGCCAGTAGTATACAGGAGGGACAGCCCCAGCATTTT.

This chain links TRBV11-1 with TRBJ2-7, with TRBD2 identical over 10 bases. Losses at the gene ends were 4 bases for V and 2 bases for J; bases not matched to a gene: 5. CDR3 size: 15 residues. Per germline, CDR1 SGHAT and CDR2 FQDESV (reference sequence). CDR3 loop: CASSSQRGGTYEQYF. The CDR3 region has the DNA TGTGCCAGCAGCTCTCAGCGGGGGGGTACCTACGAGCAGTACTTC.

CDR3 in DNA: TGTGCCAGCAGTGACAAGGGGAAAGCATATGTGAACACTGAAGCTTTCTTT. This codes for CASSDKGKAYVNTEAFF. The rearrangement uses TRBV25-1 and TRBJ1-1; tentatively, D is TRBD1 (5 bases). Trimming left V 3 bases short and J 0 bases short, with 17 bases between. CDR3 length: 17 amino acids. Germline loops: CDR1 MGHDK, CDR2 SYGVNS.

The genes are TRBV5-4 and TRBJ2-3, with D unresolved. This CDR3 is built from 14 residues. Germline lookup yields CDR1 SGHNT and CDR2 YYREEE (reference sequence). The V and J ends lost 1 base and 0 bases respectively, with 6 bases between them. Written as DNA, the CDR3 is TGTGCCAGCAGCTTGAAGGCTAGCACAGATACGCAGTATTTT. This encodes CASSLKASTDTQYF.

The chain carries TRBV11-1 and TRBJ2-7, with 7 bases aligning to TRBD2. Germline lookup yields CDR1 SGHAT and CDR2 FQDESV (reference sequence). The trim removed 5 bases at V and 1 base at J, leaving 5 bases unmatched. The CDR3 runs 14 residues. CDR3 protein: CASSRRGKSYEQYF. CDR3 sequence (DNA): TGTGCCAGCAGCCGGCGGGGGAAGTCCTACGAGCAGTACTTC.

The CDR3 DNA follows: TGTGCCAGCAGCTTCGGGACAGCCAACTATGGCTACACCTTC. Its protein is CASSFGTANYGYTF. The chain uses TRBV7-6 and TRBJ1-2; 7 bases line up with TRBD1. Germline lookup yields CDR1 SGHVS and CDR2 FNYEAQ. CDR3 length: 14 amino acids. Trimming took 3 bases from V and 2 from J; bases not matched to a gene: 3.

V usage is TRBV5-4 and J usage is TRBJ2-2; no clear D. V lost 0 bases to trimming and J lost 1 base, with 7 bases between them. The CDR3 is 15 residues long. Germline V gene sequence: CDR1 SGHNT, CDR2 YYREEE (reference sequence). CDR3 nucleotide sequence: TGTGCCAGCAGCTTGGAAGTGGGGAACACCGGGGAGCTGTTTTTT. The encoded protein is CASSLEVGNTGELFF.

V usage is TRBV5-4 and J usage is TRBJ2-5; 10 bases map to TRBD2. The trim removed 2 bases at V and 2 bases at J, leaving 6 bases unmatched. Germline V gives CDR1 SGHNT, CDR2 YYREEE (reference sequence). This CDR3 has 16 amino acids. DNA of the CDR3: TGTGCCAGCAGCTTCCTTAGCGGGGGGCCTCAAGAGACCCAGTACTTC. It translates to CASSFLSGGPQETQYF.

The chain couples TRBV28 to TRBJ2-7; a possible D gene is TRBD1 (5 bases). This CDR3 spans 12 amino acids. Germline V gene data show CDR1 as MDHEN and CDR2 as SYDVKM. Trimming took off 3 bases at V and 5 bases at J, with 8 bases between the two ends. Here the CDR3 reads CASSFWGNEQYF. Here the CDR3 DNA reads TGTGCCAGCAGTTTTTGGGGCAACGAGCAGTACTTC.

This chain uses TRBV10-1 with TRBJ2-2, with 11 positions matching TRBD2. The J segment lost 2 bases and the V segment lost 6 bases, leaving 8 bases of the junction unmatched. CDR3 size: 17 residues. CDR1 WNHNN and CDR2 SYGVQD come from the germline V gene (reference sequence). For the CDR3, the DNA is TGCGCCAGCAGGGCCGGCCTAGCGGGAGGAAACACCGGGGAGCTGTTTTTT. Amino acid sequence: CASRAGLAGGNTGELFF.

The count of this clone is one. The chain uses TRBV5-1 and TRBJ2-2; D may correspond to TRBD1 or TRBD2 (5 bases each). Looked up from germline, CDR1 is SGHRS and CDR2 is YFSETQ. The CDR3 is 13 residues long. V lost 7 bases and J 2 bases, leaving 9 bases between the germline ends. CDR3 nucleotide sequence: TGCGCCAGCCGGGACGGTAACACCGGGGAGCTGTTTTTT. Its translation: CASRDGNTGELFF. The full variable domain, completed using reference TRBV5-1 and TRBJ2-2, is KAGVTQTPRYLIKTRGQQVTLSCSPISGHRSVSWYQQTPGQGLQFLFEYFSETQRNKGNFPGRFSGRQFSNSRSEMNVSTLELGDSALYLCASRDGNTGELFFGEGSRLTVL.

This sequence joins TRBV6-4 and TRBJ1-1; D is unclear. V lost 4 bases, J lost 6 bases, and 12 bases lay in between. CDR3 size: 13 residues. Germline V CDR1 and CDR2: MRHNA, SNTAGT. The CDR3, as DNA: TGTGCCAGCAGTGTTCAAGACGGGGCTGAAGCTTTCTTT. This encodes CASSVQDGAEAFF.

This rearrangement joins TRBV4-1 to TRBJ1-1, with D possibly matching TRBD1 (6 bases). The V end lost 0 bases, the J end lost 6 bases, and 11 bases lay between the germline ends. Germline CDR1 MGHRA, CDR2 YSYEKL. This CDR3 has 14 residues. The CDR3 sequence: CASSQDRGFSEAFF. For the CDR3, the DNA is TGCGCCAGCAGCCAAGATAGGGGGTTCTCTGAAGCTTTCTTT.